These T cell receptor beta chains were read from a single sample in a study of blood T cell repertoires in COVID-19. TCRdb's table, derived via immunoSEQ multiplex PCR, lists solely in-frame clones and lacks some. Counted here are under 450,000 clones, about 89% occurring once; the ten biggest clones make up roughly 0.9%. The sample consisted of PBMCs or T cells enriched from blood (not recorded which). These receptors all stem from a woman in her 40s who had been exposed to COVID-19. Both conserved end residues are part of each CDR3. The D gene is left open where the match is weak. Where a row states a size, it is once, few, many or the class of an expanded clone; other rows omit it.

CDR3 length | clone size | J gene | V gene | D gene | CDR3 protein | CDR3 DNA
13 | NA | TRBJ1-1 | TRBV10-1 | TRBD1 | CASSEGGRTEAFF | TGCGCCAGCAGTGAAGGGGGCCGGACTGAAGCTTTCTTT
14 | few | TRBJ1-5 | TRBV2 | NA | CASSDRPGNQPQHF | TGTGCCAGCAGTGACAGGCCAGGCAATCAGCCCCAGCATTTT
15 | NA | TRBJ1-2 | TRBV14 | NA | CASSQVSKSFRSYTF | TGTGCCAGCAGCCAAGTTTCGAAATCGTTCAGGAGCTACACCTTC
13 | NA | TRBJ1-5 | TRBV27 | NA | CASSLQYNQPQHF | TGTGCCAGCAGTTTACAGTACAATCAGCCCCAGCATTTT
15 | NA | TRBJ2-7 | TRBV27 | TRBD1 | CASTESRDRGRRQYF | TGTGCCAGCACCGAATCCCGGGACAGGGGGCGGCGGCAGTACTTC
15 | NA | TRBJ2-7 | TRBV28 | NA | CASSLVRGPPHEQYF | TGTGCCAGCAGTTTAGTCAGGGGACCTCCCCACGAGCAGTACTTC
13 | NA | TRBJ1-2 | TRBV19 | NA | CASSIPGLSGYTF | TGTGCCAGTAGCATCCCGGGTTTGAGTGGCTACACCTTC
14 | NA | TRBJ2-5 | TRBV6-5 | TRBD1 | CASSRQGWEETQYF | TGTGCCAGCTCCCGACAGGGCTGGGAAGAGACCCAGTACTTC
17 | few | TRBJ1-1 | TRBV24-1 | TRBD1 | CATSDLSTGGDHTEAFF | TGTGCCACCAGTGATTTATCGACAGGGGGCGATCACACTGAAGCTTTCTTT
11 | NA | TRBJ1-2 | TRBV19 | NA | CASRRGDGYTF | TGTGCCAGTAGACGGGGTGATGGCTACACCTTC
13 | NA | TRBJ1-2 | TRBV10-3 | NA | CAVRDMGNYGYTF | TGTGCCGTCCGGGACATGGGAAACTATGGCTACACCTTC
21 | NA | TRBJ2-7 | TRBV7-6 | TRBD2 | CASSLAHERQPPGLAQYEQYF | TGTGCCAGCAGCTTAGCGCACGAGCGCCAACCCCCGGGACTAGCGCAATACGAGCAGTACTTC
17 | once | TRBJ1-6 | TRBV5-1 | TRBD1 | CASRWDSRSSYNSPLHF | TGCGCCAGCAGGTGGGACAGCCGGAGCTCCTATAATTCACCCCTCCACTTT
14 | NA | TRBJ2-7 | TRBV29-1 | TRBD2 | CSVGAGGPGNEQYF | TGCAGCGTTGGGGCGGGAGGGCCAGGGAACGAGCAGTACTTC
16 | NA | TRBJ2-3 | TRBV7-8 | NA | CASSSLFGGGTDTQYF | TGTGCCAGCAGCTCCCTTTTCGGGGGAGGCACAGATACGCAGTATTTT
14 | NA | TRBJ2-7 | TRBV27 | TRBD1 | CASASRTGGNEQYF | TGTGCCAGTGCCTCTCGGACAGGGGGCAACGAGCAGTACTTC
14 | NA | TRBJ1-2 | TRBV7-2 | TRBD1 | CASSAARGDYGYTF | TGTGCCAGCAGCGCCGCCAGGGGGGACTATGGCTACACCTTC
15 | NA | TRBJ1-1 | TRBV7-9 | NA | CASSLGEGYGTEAFF | TGTGCCAGCAGCTTGGGAGAGGGATATGGCACTGAAGCTTTCTTT
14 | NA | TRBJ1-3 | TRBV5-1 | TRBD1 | CASSQGAGGNTIYF | TGCGCCAGCAGCCAGGGGGCTGGTGGAAACACCATATATTTT
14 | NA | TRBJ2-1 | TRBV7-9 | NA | CASSPADTRNEQFF | TGTGCCAGCAGCCCGGCGGACACTCGTAATGAGCAGTTCTTC
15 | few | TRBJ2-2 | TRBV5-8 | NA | CASSLDGRVTGELFF | TGTGCCAGCAGCTTGGATGGGCGTGTCACCGGGGAGCTGTTTTTT
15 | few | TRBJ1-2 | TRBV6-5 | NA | CASSYGPGLNYGYTF | TGTGCCAGCAGTTATGGCCCGGGTCTCAACTATGGCTACACCTTC